The following is a T cell receptor (beta chain) sequence with its context. Profiling relied on immunoSEQ multiplex PCR, and the TCRdb table lists in-frame clones only, not all of them. The profile shows tens of thousands of clones, around 92% of them singletons. The data derive from a study of T cell changes during pregnancy in multiple sclerosis. The CDR3 has 14 amino acids. V was pared by 3 bases and J by 0 bases, with 9 bases between. Germline CDR1 MNHEY, CDR2 SVGAGI. This chain links TRBV6-5 with TRBJ2-7; TRBD1 might be the D (6 bases). Sequenced material: peripheral blood, taken in the third trimester of pregnancy. This receptor was identified in a female donor with multiple sclerosis, enrolled in a pregnancy study. The CDR3 DNA follows: TGTGCCAGCAGTTATTACAGGGACTCCTACGAGCAGTACTTC. It is translated as CASSYYRDSYEQYF.